Listed below are T cell receptor beta chains from one sample, sequenced in a study of T cell changes during pregnancy in multiple sclerosis. This table comes from immunoSEQ multiplex PCR, and its TCRdb copy is limited to in-frame clones, with some not included. The sample shows under 110,000 clones, 75% to 95% of them seen only once. Sequencing was performed on peripheral blood, taken before pregnancy. Source of these receptors: a female donor with multiple sclerosis, enrolled in a pregnancy study. Each CDR3 is given with its conserved first and last residue. The order of the fields is clone size, J gene, V gene, D gene, CDR3 DNA, CDR3 protein. A D gene is named only where the DNA matches it firmly. Size values are once, few and many counts, or a class for expanded clones, and some rows have none.

once,TRBJ2-7,TRBV28,-,TGTGCCAGCAGCACAGGGGGGGGCTACGAGCAGTACTTC,CASSTGGGYEQYF
-,TRBJ2-1,TRBV5-8,-,TGTGCCAGCAGCTTGGGACAGAGCTCCTACAATGAGCAGTTCTTC,CASSLGQSSYNEQFF
-,TRBJ2-1,TRBV7-2,-,TGTGCCAGCAGCTTAGGGGAGGCAGGGCAGCGAAATGAGCAGTTCTTC,CASSLGEAGQRNEQFF
-,TRBJ2-3,TRBV6-1,TRBD1,TGTGCCAGCAGTGACTGGAGACAGGGTGGCACAGATACGCAGTATTTT,CASSDWRQGGTDTQYF
-,TRBJ2-5,TRBV5-6,TRBD2,TGTGCCAGCAGTTTTGATCGGGGGGGAGAGACCCAGTACTTC,CASSFDRGGETQYF
few,TRBJ1-2,TRBV4-1,-,TGCGCCAGCAGCCAAGAAGTCGGGACTACAGGTGGCTACACCTTC,CASSQEVGTTGGYTF
-,TRBJ2-1,TRBV18,TRBD2,TGTGCCAGCTCACCCCCCGGGCTAGCGGGGGGCCGATACAATGAGCAGTTCTTC,CASSPPGLAGGRYNEQFF
-,TRBJ1-1,TRBV10-3,-,TGTGCCGCTCGGGGGGGGGCAGACACTGAAGCTTTCTTT,CAARGGADTEAFF
-,TRBJ2-2,TRBV9,TRBD2,TGTGCCAGCAGCGTAGGCGGGAGGGCCGGCGGGGAGCTGTTTTTT,CASSVGGRAGGELFF
-,TRBJ1-4,TRBV9,-,TGTGCCAGCAGTGGAGTGTCCGAAAAACTGTTTTTT,CASSGVSEKLFF
-,TRBJ2-1,TRBV5-6,-,TGTGCCAGCAGCTTGACCAGGGGTGGCATTTGGAATGAGCAGTTCTTC,CASSLTRGGIWNEQFF
-,TRBJ2-7,TRBV5-1,-,TGCGCCAGCAGCTTTGAGGGTTACGAGCAGTACTTC,CASSFEGYEQYF
-,TRBJ1-2,TRBV9,-,TGTGCCAGCAGCCTAGGGGCGGGGGCGTCTGGCTACACCTTC,CASSLGAGASGYTF
-,TRBJ2-2,TRBV7-3,-,TGTGCCAGCAGATTAGCTAGGAACACCGGGGAGCTGTTTTTT,CASRLARNTGELFF
-,TRBJ1-3,TRBV7-6,TRBD1,TGTGCCAGCAGCTTATCAAGGGACAGGGGACCTGGAAACACCATATATTTT,CASSLSRDRGPGNTIYF
once,TRBJ2-7,TRBV5-1,TRBD2,TGCGCCAGCAGCCTGGCCGGTGGAGCGGGAGAGCAGTACTTC,CASSLAGGAGEQYF
-,TRBJ2-5,TRBV7-3,-,TGTGCCAGCAGCACGACCCCAGGCGCGACCCAGTACTTC,CASSTTPGATQYF
-,TRBJ2-3,TRBV7-3,TRBD2,TGTGCCAGCAGCTTAACGGGAGCTAGCGGGAGGGCCCGGGATACGCAGTATTTT,CASSLTGASGRARDTQYF